This TCR beta chain was obtained from a study of blood T cell repertoires in COVID-19 (TCRdb year 2020). General notes on the study: The collaborator samples originated in the United States, Italy and Spain and spanned the acute and convalescent phases of COVID-19. The sample metadata nearly always contained a de-identified subject ID, COVID-19 status, age in years and sex. A freely available public database, intended as a resource for researchers studying the immune response to SARS-CoV-2, is where the repertoires were released. The prospective study material was composed of cDNA or gDNA derived from T cells, B-cell-depleted T cells, or PBMCs. The dataset comprised deeply sampled blood TCRbeta repertoires from subjects exposed to, actively infected with, or recovered from COVID-19. Where available, HLA class I and class II types were obtained from metadata supplied by the sample provider rather than from assay-based typing. Samples were obtained from the ongoing ImmuneRACE study (first 160 participants) and from 1,000 to 1,500 subjects provided by 6 global collaborators.

Whole blood was collected in K2EDTA tubes by collaborating institutions according to the institutions' own protocols. Collaborator samples were shipped for TCRbeta analysis as frozen whole blood, isolated PBMCs, or DNA extracted from either sample type. What the authors observed across the whole study: The amount of clinical and demographic metadata varied by source and participant and was provided uncurated.

TCRbeta CDR3 regions were amplified from genomic DNA using the immunoSEQ Assay, a bias-controlled multiplex PCR. In the original analysis: Nucleated cell counts per sample were estimated from amplification of reference gene primers within the assay. Sequence reads were collapsed and filtered to measure the absolute abundance of every unique TCRbeta CDR3 rearrangement. For each sample, productive Simpson clonality was calculated as the square root of Simpson's diversity index over productive rearrangements. TCRdb mirrors the immuneACCESS table, restricted to in-frame sequences. Some clones are absent from its copies; in checked studies, under half trace to an unresolved V gene, and the reason for the others is unknown. D and trimming were read from the DNA, whereas the V and J calls and clone size are those reported in that table. Present in this sample are about 230,000 clones, approximately 80% of which were seen just once. Of the sample, 6.5% to 9% is held by the ten largest clones.

In regard to this clone: Its recognized antigen is unknown. Per-base quality was not reported, and no clone a single base away is much larger than it.

Trimming accounts for 5 bases at V and 5 bases at J, while the number of junction bases matched to no gene is 9. The CDR3 measures 16 amino acids from cysteine to phenylalanine. Only CDR3 DNA is held: 48 bases, read in frame from base 1. CDR1 and CDR2 are read off the germline V gene as SGHVS and FQNEAQ. What was sequenced was peripheral blood. This chain is built from TRBV7-8 and TRBJ1-6, with 7 central nucleotides matching TRBD1. This TCR derives from a woman between 50 and 59 years old with acute or convalescent COVID-19. The nucleotide sequence is given as TGTGCCAGCAGCCGTCGGACAGGTCTGGATAATTCACCCCTCCACTTT. Protein translation: CASSRRTGLDNSPLHF.